This TCR beta chain is drawn from a study of T cell responses to AZD1222 COVID-19 vaccine. CDR1 LNHDA and CDR2 SQIVND come from the germline V gene (reference sequence). This CDR3 is built from 13 residues. Trimming left V 6 bases short and J 6 bases short, with 14 bases between. Profiled with immunoSEQ multiplex PCR; TCRdb holds only in-frame clones, not every one. In the table there are around 160,000 clones, roughly nine tenths of which are singletons. The rearrangement links TRBV19 to TRBJ1-1, with a tentative D call TRBD1 (5 bases). The input for sequencing was peripheral blood, taken on day 0 of AZD1222 vaccination. This sequence originates from an adult in good health. In DNA, the CDR3 is TGTGCCAGTAGGTCCCGCAGGGAATCTGAAGCTTTCTTT. It yields the protein CASRSRRESEAFF.